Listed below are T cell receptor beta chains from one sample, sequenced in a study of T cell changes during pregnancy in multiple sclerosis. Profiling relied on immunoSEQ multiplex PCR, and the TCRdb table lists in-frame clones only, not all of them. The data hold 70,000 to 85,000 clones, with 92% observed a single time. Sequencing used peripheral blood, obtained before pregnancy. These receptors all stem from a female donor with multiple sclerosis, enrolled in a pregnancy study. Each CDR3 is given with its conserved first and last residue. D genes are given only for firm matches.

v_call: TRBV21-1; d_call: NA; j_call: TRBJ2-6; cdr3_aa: CASSKRGPTGTLSGANVLTF
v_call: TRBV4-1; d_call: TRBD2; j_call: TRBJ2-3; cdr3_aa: CASSQEGLATDTQYF
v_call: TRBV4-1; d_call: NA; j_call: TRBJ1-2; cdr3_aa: CASSQESLEGFGYTF
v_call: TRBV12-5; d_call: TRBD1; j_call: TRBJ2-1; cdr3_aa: CASGLSSGTGSVEQFF
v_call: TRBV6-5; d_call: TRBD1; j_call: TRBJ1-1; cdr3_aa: CASRGQGVGNTEAFF
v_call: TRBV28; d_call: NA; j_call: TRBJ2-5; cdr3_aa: CASSLPVGQETQYF
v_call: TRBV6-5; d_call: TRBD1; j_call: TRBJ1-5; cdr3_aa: CASRPGQAHQPQHF
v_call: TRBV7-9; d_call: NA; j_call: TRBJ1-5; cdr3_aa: CASSPDSYQPQHF
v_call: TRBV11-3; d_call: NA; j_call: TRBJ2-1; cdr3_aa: CASSLGPLVNEQFF
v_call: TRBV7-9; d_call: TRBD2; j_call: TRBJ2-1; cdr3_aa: CASTTLAGVIHEQFF
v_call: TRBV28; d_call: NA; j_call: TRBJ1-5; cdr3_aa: CASSFGRLGNQPQHF
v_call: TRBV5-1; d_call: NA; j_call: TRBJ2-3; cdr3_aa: CASSLGTLTDTQYF
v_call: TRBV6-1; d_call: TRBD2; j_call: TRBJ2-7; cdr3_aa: CASSEGTSGAYEQYF
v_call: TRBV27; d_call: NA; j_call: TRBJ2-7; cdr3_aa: CASTSGFPPTSEQYF
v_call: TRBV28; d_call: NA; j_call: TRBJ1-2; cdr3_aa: CASRGGVGSGYTF
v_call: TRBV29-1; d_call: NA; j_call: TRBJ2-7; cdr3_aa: CSVLNPQGHSEQYF
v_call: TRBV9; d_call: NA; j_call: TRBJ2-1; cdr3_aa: CASSVGGSVREQFF